This TCR beta chain was retrieved from a study of T cell repertoires in cytomegalovirus infection. In the study overall: From public TCR beta signatures came an indication of both CMV infection and matching HLA type.

The germline V gene encodes CDR1 LGHNT and CDR2 FRNRAP. Trimming cost V 1 base and J 5 bases, with 7 bases left between them. This CDR3 contains 13 residues. TCRdb reprocessed the reads with MiXCR, giving one entry per CDR3 protein. In the table there are about 570,000 distinct CDR3 sequences, 40% of which are singletons. Comment on this clonotype: What it binds is not known.

The source material was cultured PBMCs, sampled from culture after CMV antigen stimulation. This sequence was found in a human donor in good health (CMV status not recorded). Some clones in this sample may be carry-over from other donors' samples. The chain carries TRBV12-5 and TRBJ2-3; D gene unclear. DNA of the CDR3: TGTGCTAGTGGTTTGGCAGAGCTAGATACGCAGTATTTT. Amino acid sequence: CASGLAELDTQYF. The whole variable domain, remainder taken from reference TRBV12-5 and TRBJ2-3, is DARVTQTPRHKVTEMGQEVTMRCQPILGHNTVFWYRQTMMQGLELLAYFRNRAPLDDSGMPKDRFSAEMPDATLATLKIQPSEPRDSAVYFCASGLAELDTQYFGPGTRLTVL.